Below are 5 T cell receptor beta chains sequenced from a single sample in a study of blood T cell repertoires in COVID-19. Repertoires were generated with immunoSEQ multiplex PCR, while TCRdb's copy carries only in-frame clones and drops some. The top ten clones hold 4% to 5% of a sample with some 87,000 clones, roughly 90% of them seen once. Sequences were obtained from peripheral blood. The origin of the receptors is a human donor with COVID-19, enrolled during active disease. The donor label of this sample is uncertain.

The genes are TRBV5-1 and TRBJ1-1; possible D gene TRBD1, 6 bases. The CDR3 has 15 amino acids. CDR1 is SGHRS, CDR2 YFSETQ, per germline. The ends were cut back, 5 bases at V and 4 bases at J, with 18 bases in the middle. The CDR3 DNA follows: TGCGCCAGCAGAGGGGGGGCCCAGGGCCCCACTGAAGCTTTCTTT. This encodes CASRGGAQGPTEAFF.

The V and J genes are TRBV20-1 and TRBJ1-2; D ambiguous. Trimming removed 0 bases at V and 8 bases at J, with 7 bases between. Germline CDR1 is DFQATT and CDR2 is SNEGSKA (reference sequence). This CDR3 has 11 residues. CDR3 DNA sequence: TGCAGTGCTAGAGATCCGGGGGGCTACACCTTC. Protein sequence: CSARDPGGYTF.

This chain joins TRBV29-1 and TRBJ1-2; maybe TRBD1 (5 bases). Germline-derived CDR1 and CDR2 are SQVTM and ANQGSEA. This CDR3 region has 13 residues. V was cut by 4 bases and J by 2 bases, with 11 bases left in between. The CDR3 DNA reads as TGCAGCGTTGCCAGGGCGGGGAACTATGGCTACACCTTC. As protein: CSVARAGNYGYTF.

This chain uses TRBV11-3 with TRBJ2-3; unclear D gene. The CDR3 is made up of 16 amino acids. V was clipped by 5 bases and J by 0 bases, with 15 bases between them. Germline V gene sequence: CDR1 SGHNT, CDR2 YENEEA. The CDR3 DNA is TGTGCCAGCAGCCCCACTTCCATTCCTAGCACAGATACGCAGTATTTT. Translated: CASSPTSIPSTDTQYF. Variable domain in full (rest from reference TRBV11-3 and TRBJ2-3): EAGVVQSPRYKIIEKKQPVAFWCNPISGHNTLYWYLQNLGQGPELLIRYENEEAVDDSQLPKDRFSAERLKGVDSTLKIQPAELGDSAVYLCASSPTSIPSTDTQYFGPGTRLTVL.

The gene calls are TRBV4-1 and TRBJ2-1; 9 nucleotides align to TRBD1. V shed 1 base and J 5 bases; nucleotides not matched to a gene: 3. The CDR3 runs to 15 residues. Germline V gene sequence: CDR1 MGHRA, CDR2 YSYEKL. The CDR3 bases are TGCGCCAGCAGCCAAGTACAGGGGGCGGACAATGAGCAGTTCTTC. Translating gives CASSQVQGADNEQFF.